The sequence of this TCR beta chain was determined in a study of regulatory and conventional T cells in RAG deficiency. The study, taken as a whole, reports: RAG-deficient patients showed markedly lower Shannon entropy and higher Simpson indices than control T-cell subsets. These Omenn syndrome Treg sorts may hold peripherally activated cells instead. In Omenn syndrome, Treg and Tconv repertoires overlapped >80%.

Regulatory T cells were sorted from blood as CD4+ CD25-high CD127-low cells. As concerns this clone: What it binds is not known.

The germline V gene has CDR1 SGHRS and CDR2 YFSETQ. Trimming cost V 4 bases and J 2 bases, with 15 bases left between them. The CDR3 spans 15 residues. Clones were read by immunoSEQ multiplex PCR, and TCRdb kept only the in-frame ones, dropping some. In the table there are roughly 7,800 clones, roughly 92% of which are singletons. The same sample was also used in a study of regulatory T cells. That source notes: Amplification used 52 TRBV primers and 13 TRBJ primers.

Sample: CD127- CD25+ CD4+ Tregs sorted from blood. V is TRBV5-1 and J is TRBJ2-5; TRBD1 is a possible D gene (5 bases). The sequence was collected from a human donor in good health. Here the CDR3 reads CASSGFPGPQETQYF. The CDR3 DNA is TGCGCCAGCAGCGGCTTTCCAGGGCCTCAAGAGACCCAGTACTTC.